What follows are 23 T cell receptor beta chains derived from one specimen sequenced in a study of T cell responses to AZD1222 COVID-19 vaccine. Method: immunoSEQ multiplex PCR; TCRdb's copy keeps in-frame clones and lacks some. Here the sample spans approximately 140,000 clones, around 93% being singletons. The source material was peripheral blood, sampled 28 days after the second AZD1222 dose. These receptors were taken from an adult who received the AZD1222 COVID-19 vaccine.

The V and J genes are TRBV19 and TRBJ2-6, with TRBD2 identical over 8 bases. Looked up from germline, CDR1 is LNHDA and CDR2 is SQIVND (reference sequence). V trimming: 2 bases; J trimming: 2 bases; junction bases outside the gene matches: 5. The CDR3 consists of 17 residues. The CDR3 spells CASSITGGSPGANVLTF. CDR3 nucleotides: TGTGCCAGTAGTATAACGGGGGGGTCTCCTGGGGCCAACGTCCTGACTTTC.

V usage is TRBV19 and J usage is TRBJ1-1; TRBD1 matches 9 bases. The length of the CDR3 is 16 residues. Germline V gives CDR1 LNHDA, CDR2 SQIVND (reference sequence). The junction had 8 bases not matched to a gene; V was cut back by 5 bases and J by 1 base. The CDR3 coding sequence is TGTGCCAGTAGTTTATGGACAGGGGCAGGGAACACTGAAGCTTTCTTT. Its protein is CASSLWTGAGNTEAFF.

CDR3 bases: TGTGCCAGCAGCCGATACAATGAGCAGTTCTTC. Translated: CASSRYNEQFF. This rearrangement joins TRBV7-8 to TRBJ2-1, with D uncertain. This CDR3 spans 11 amino acids. Germline V gene data show CDR1 as SGHVS and CDR2 as FQNEAQ. V was pared by 5 bases and J by 4 bases, with 3 bases between.

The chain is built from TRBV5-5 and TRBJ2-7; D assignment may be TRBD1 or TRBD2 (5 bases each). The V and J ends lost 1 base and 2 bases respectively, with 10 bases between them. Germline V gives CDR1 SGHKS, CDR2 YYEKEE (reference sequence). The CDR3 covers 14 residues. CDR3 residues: CASSLRGPTYEQYF. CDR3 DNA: TGTGCCAGCAGCTTGAGGGGACCCACCTACGAGCAGTACTTC.

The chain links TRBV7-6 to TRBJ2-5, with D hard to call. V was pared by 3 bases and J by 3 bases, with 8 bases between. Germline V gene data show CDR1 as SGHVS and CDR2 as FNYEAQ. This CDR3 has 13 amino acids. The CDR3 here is CASSLYGEETQYF. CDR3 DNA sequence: TGTGCCAGCAGCTTGTATGGGGAAGAGACCCAGTACTTC.

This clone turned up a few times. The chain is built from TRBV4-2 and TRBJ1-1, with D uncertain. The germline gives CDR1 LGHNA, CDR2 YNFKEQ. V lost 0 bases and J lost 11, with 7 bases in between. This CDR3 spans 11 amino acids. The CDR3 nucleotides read TGTGCCAGCAGCCAAGAAGGTCGGGCTTTCTTT. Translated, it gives CASSQEGRAFF.

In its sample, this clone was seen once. CDR3 DNA sequence: TGTGCCAGCAGTGAAGTGAGGGGGCAGGGGCACACTGAAGCTTTCTTT. It yields the protein CASSEVRGQGHTEAFF. The rearrangement joins TRBV2 to TRBJ1-1, with TRBD1 matching 7 bases. This CDR3 comprises 16 residues. Germline CDR1 SNHLY, CDR2 FYNNEI. The junction had 8 bases not matched to a gene; V was cut back by 1 base and J by 3 bases.

The CDR3, as DNA: TGTGCCAGCAGCCAAGCCCGGGTGTCCCCCGGTGAGCAGTTCTTC. Translating it yields CASSQARVSPGEQFF. The chain combines TRBV3-1 (or the pseudogene TRBV3-2) with TRBJ2-1; D gene ambiguous. Germline lookup yields CDR1 LGHDT and CDR2 YNNKEL (reference sequence). The CDR3 loop spans 15 amino acids. V shed 1 base and J shed 9 bases, with 16 bases lying between them.

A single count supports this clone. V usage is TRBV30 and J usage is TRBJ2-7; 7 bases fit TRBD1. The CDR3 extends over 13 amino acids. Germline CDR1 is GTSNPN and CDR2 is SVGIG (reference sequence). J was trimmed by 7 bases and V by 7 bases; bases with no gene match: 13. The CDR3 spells CASSDTGVGEQYF. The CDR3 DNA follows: TGTGCCTCGTCCGATACAGGGGTGGGGGAGCAGTACTTC. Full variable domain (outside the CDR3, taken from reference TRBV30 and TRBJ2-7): SQTIHQWPATLVQPVGSPLSLECTVEGTSNPNLYWYRQAAGRGLQLLFYSVGIGQISSEVPQNLSASRPQDRQFILSSKKLLLSDSGFYLCASSDTGVGEQYFGPGTRLTVT.

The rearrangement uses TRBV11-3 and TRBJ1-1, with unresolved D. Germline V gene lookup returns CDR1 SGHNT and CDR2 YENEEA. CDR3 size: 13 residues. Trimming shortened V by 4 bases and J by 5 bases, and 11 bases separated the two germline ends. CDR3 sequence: CASSSGFSTEAFF. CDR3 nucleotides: TGTGCCAGCAGCTCGGGTTTTTCAACTGAAGCTTTCTTT.

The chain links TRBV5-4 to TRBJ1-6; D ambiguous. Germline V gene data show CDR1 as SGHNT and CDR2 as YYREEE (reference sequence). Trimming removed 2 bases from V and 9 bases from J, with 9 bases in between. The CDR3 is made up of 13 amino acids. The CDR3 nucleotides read TGTGCCAGCAGCTTTGGGCCTGGTTCACCCCTCCACTTT. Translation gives CASSFGPGSPLHF.

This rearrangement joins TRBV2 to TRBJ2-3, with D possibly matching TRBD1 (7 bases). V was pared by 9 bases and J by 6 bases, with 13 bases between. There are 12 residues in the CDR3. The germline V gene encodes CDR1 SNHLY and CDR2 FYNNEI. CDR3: CASRAGGDTQYF. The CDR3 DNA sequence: TGTGCCAGTCGGGCAGGGGGGGATACGCAGTATTTT.

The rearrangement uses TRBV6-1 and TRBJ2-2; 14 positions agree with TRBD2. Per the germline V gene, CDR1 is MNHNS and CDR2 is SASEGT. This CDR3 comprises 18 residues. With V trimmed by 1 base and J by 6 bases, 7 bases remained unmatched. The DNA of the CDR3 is TGTGCCAGCAGTGAAGGACTAGCGGGGGGGCTAATCCCCGGGGAGCTGTTTTTT. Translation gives CASSEGLAGGLIPGELFF.

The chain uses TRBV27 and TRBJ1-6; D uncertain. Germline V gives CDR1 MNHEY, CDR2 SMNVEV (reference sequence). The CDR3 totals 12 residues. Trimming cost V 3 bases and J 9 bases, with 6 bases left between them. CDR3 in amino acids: CASSFTGSPLHF. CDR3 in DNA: TGTGCCAGCAGTTTTACGGGTTCACCCCTCCACTTT.

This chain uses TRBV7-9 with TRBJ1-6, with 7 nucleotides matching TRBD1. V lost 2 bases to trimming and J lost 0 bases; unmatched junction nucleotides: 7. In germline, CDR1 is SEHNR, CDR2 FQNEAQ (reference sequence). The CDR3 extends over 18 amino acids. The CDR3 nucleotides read TGTGCCAGCAGCTTACTCAGGGGGGAAAGCTCCTATAATTCACCCCTCCACTTT. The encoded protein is CASSLLRGESSYNSPLHF. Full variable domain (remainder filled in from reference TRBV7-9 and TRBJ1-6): DTGVSQNPRHKITKRGQNVTFRCDPISEHNRLYWYRQTLGQGPEFLTYFQNEAQLEKSRLLSDRFSAERPKGSFSTLEIQRTEQGDSAMYLCASSLLRGESSYNSPLHFGNGTRLTVT.

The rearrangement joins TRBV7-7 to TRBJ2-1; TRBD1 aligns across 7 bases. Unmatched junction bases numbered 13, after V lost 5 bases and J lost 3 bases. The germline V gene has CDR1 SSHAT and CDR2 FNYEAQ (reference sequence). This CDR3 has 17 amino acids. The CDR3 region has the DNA TGTGCCAGCAGCCCGAGTAGGACAGGCCCCGTCTACAATGAGCAGTTCTTC. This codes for CASSPSRTGPVYNEQFF.

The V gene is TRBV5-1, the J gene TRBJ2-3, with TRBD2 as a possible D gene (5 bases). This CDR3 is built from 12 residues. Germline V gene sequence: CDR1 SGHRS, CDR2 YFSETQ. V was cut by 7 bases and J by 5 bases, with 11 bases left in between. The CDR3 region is CASREVGDTQYF. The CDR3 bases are TGCGCCAGCCGGGAAGTGGGAGATACGCAGTATTTT.

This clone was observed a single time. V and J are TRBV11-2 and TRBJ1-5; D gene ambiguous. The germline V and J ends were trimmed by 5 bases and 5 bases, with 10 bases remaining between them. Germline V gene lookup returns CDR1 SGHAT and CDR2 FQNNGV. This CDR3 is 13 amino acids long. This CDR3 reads CASSHNPDQPQHF. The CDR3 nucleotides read TGTGCCAGCAGCCACAATCCAGATCAGCCCCAGCATTTT.

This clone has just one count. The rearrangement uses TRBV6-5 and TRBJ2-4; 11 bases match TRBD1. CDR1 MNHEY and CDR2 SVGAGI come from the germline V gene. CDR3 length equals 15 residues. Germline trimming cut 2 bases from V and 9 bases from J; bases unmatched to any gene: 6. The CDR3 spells CASSYRTGGNVIQYF. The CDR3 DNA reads TGTGCCAGCAGTTACCGGACAGGGGGCAATGTCATTCAGTACTTC.

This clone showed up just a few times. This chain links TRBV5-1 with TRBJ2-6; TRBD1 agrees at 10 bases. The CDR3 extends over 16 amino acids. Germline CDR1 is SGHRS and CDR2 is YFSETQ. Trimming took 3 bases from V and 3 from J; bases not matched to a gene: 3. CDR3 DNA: TGCGCCAGCAGCTGGACAGGGGGAGGTGGGGCCAACGTCCTGACTTTC. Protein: CASSWTGGGGANVLTF.

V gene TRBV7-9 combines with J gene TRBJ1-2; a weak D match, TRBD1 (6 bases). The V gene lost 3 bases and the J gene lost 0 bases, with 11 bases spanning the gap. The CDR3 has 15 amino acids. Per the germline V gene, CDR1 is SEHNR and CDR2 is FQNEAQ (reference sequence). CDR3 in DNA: TGTGCCAGCAGCTTGCAGGGGAGAACTAACTATGGCTACACCTTC. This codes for CASSLQGRTNYGYTF.

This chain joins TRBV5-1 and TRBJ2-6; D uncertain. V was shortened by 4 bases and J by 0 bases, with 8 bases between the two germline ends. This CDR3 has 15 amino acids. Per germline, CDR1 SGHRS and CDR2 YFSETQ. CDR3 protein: CASSPSGSGANVLTF. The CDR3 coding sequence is TGCGCCAGCAGCCCTTCGGGCTCTGGGGCCAACGTCCTGACTTTC.

CDR3: CSASVSAGQGSFGPLHF. CDR3 DNA sequence: TGCAGTGCTAGTGTGTCGGCGGGACAGGGCTCGTTCGGTCCCCTCCACTTT. This chain links TRBV20-1 with TRBJ1-6; 9 bases are a match to TRBD1. The germline CDR1 and CDR2 sequences are DFQATT and SNEGSKA (reference sequence). The CDR3 is 17 amino acids. With 3 bases clipped from V and 13 bases from J, the junction kept 19 bases outside the gene matches.